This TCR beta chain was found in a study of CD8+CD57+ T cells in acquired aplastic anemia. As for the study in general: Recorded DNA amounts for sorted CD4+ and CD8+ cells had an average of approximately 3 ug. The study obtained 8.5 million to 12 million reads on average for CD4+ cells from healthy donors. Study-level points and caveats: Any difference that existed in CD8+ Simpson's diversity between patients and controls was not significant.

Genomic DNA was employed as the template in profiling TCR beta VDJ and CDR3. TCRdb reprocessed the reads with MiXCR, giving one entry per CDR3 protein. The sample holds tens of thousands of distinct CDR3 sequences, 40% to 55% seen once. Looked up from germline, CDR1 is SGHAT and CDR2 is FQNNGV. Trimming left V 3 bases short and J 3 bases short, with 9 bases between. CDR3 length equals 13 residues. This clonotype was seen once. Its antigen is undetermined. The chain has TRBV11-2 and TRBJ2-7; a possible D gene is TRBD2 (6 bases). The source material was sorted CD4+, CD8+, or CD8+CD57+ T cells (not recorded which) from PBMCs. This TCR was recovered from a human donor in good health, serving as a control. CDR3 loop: CASSFIADYEQYF. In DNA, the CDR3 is TGTGCCAGCAGCTTTATAGCGGACTACGAGCAGTACTTC.